The rows below give T cell receptor beta chains drawn from one sample of a study of blood T cell repertoires in COVID-19. Method: immunoSEQ multiplex PCR; TCRdb's copy keeps in-frame clones and lacks some. The table includes fewer than 350,000 clones, 90% detected once. What was sequenced was PBMCs or T cells enriched from blood (not recorded which). The receptors were gathered from a young woman with acute COVID-19. Each CDR3 is given with its conserved first and last residue. D genes are given only for firm matches. A row's size may be missing; if present it is once, few, many or a size class.

CDR3 length,D gene,clone size,J gene,V gene,CDR3 protein,CDR3 DNA
15,TRBD1,-,TRBJ2-7,TRBV4-3,CASSQGTGGTYEQYF,TGCGCCAGCAGCCAGGGGACAGGGGGAACCTACGAGCAGTACTTC
20,TRBD2,-,TRBJ2-3,TRBV24-1,CATSDLPGLAGGPPTDTQYF,TGTGCCACCAGTGATTTGCCGGGACTAGCGGGAGGGCCCCCCACAGATACGCAGTATTTT
16,-,-,TRBJ1-3,TRBV7-8,CASSWFQTGLGNTIYF,TGTGCCAGCAGCTGGTTCCAGACGGGGTTGGGAAACACCATATATTTT
16,TRBD2,once,TRBJ2-3,TRBV9,CASSVTSGRAPDTQYF,TGTGCCAGCAGCGTAACTAGCGGGAGAGCTCCAGATACGCAGTATTTT
18,TRBD2,-,TRBJ2-7,TRBV10-2,CASSALTQWGGVSYEQYF,TGCGCCAGCAGCGCCCTGACGCAGTGGGGAGGGGTGTCCTACGAGCAGTACTTC
19,-,-,TRBJ2-6,TRBV9,CASSRRDGGTNSGANVLTF,TGTGCCAGCAGTCGCCGGGACGGCGGGACCAACTCTGGGGCCAACGTCCTGACTTTC
15,TRBD2,-,TRBJ2-2,TRBV6-1,CASSELGLGTGELFF,TGTGCCAGCAGTGAGTTGGGACTAGGCACCGGGGAGCTGTTTTTT
14,TRBD1,-,TRBJ1-5,TRBV11-2,CASSPGTGNQPQHF,TGTGCCAGCAGCCCAGGGACAGGTAATCAGCCCCAGCATTTT
13,-,once,TRBJ1-4,TRBV30,CAWSSSYAEKLFF,TGTGCCTGGAGTTCGAGTTACGCTGAAAAACTGTTTTTT
13,TRBD2,-,TRBJ2-5,TRBV7-2,CASSLAGKQTQYF,TGTGCCAGCAGTCTAGCGGGGAAACAGACCCAGTACTTC
15,TRBD1,-,TRBJ2-7,TRBV5-1,CASSSGQGGFYEQYF,TGCGCCAGCAGCTCGGGACAGGGGGGATTTTACGAGCAGTACTTC
16,-,-,TRBJ2-3,TRBV9,CASTLGTFEATDTQYF,TGTGCCAGCACCCTGGGGACATTTGAAGCGACAGATACGCAGTATTTT
18,TRBD1,-,TRBJ1-6,TRBV10-3,CAIRADREAGSYNSPLHF,TGTGCCATCCGGGCCGACAGGGAAGCGGGCTCCTATAATTCACCCCTCCACTTT
14,TRBD1,-,TRBJ2-7,TRBV9,CASSVGDRVYEQYF,TGTGCCAGCAGCGTAGGGGACAGGGTCTACGAGCAGTACTTC
15,TRBD1,-,TRBJ1-4,TRBV7-9,CASSSNRGRWEKLFF,TGTGCCAGCAGCTCGAACAGGGGGCGCTGGGAAAAACTGTTTTTT
17,-,-,TRBJ2-3,TRBV21-1,CASSKRESGSRTDTQYF,TGTGCCAGCAGCAAAAGGGAAAGCGGTTCCCGCACAGATACGCAGTATTTT
16,-,once,TRBJ1-4,TRBV4-1,CASSPAGGRTNEKLFF,TGCGCCAGCAGCCCCGCCGGGGGACGGACTAATGAAAAACTGTTTTTT
15,-,once,TRBJ2-5,TRBV27,CASSSMSTGQETQYF,TGTGCCAGCAGTTCTATGTCGACAGGACAAGAGACCCAGTACTTC
14,-,-,TRBJ2-3,TRBV11-3,CASSPGHSTDTQYF,TGTGCCAGCAGCCCGGGACACTCCACAGATACGCAGTATTTT
15,-,-,TRBJ1-3,TRBV4-2,CASKTGSHSGNTIYF,TGTGCCAGCAAAACAGGGTCTCACTCTGGAAACACCATATATTTT